This TCR beta chain was recovered during a study of chemoradiotherapy in HPV16-positive cancers. The assay was immunoSEQ multiplex PCR, and TCRdb's table has in-frame clones only and misses some. The sample contains fewer than 40,000 clones, 92% of which appear only once. Germline trimming cut 4 bases from V and 0 bases from J; bases unmatched to any gene: 5. Germline-derived CDR1 and CDR2 are MNHEY and SVGAGI. The CDR3 has 15 residues. The chain joins TRBV6-5 to TRBJ2-7; 8 positions agree with TRBD1. The TCR comes from a human donor with HPV-associated anogenital cancer. The specimen was blood, collected from a patient who underwent chemoradiotherapy. The CDR3 reads CASSFGQGRSYEQYF. The CDR3 nucleotides are TGTGCCAGCAGTTTCGGACAGGGCCGCTCCTACGAGCAGTACTTC.